These T cell receptor beta chains were read from a single sample in a study of CD8 T cells in ankylosing spondylitis. MiXCR, applied by TCRdb to the 5' RACE reads, yields one record per CDR3 protein. There are some 71,000 distinct CDR3 sequences in the sample; about 5.2% occur only once, and around 2.2% lies in the top ten. Sequences were obtained from blood, either unsorted or a sorted T cell fraction (not recorded which). Receptors originate from a male donor with ankylosing spondylitis or in good health (not recorded which). Both conserved end residues are part of each CDR3. A D gene is named only where the DNA matches it firmly. Clone size is given for some rows only: seen once, a few or many times, or a class if the clone is expanded.

>TRBV5-1|TRBJ1-1|many|.
CASSLDENTEAFF
TGCGCCAGCAGCTTGGACGAGAACACTGAAGCTTTCTTT
>TRBV20-1|TRBJ2-3|many|.
CSASEKLTSTDTQYF
TGCAGTGCTAGTGAAAAGTTGACTAGCACAGATACGCAGTATTTT
>TRBV7-6|TRBJ2-5|many|.
CASSLQHRGGQETQYF
TGTGCCAGCAGCCTCCAACATAGAGGGGGCCAAGAGACCCAGTACTTC
>TRBV29-1|TRBJ2-2|.|.
CSVEDRSGTNTGELFF
TGCAGCGTTGAAGATCGATCGGGAACAAACACCGGGGAGCTGTTTTTT
>TRBV27|TRBJ1-2|many|TRBD1
CASSSTPPGQTLGGYTF
TGTGCCAGCAGTTCAACCCCCCCGGGACAGACTTTGGGGGGCTACACCTTC
>TRBV24-1|TRBJ2-7|many|.
CATSDGFLGEQYF
TGTGCCACCAGTGACGGCTTCCTGGGGGAGCAGTACTTC
>TRBV12-5|TRBJ1-5|many|.
CASGFGDGRYQPQHF
TGTGCTAGTGGTTTCGGCGACGGCCGGTATCAGCCCCAGCATTTT
>TRBV10-3|TRBJ1-3|many|.
CAISSTAGFAGNTIYF
TGTGCCATCAGCTCGACAGCAGGTTTTGCTGGAAACACCATATATTTT
>TRBV20-1|TRBJ2-5|many|.
CSARDYRAETQYF
TGCAGTGCTAGAGATTACAGGGCTGAGACCCAGTACTTC
>TRBV5-6|TRBJ1-4|many|.
CASSFDTDNEKLFF
TGTGCCAGCAGCTTCGACACCGATAATGAAAAACTGTTTTTT
>TRBV5-1|TRBJ2-1|many|.
CASSQSGVSEQFF
TGCGCCAGCAGCCAATCAGGGGTCAGTGAGCAGTTCTTC
>TRBV5-1|TRBJ2-1|many|.
CASSLEAGWDNEQFF
TGCGCCAGCAGCTTGGAGGCAGGGTGGGACAATGAGCAGTTCTTC
>TRBV20-1|TRBJ1-5|many|.
CSAIQGYGNQPQHF
TGCAGTGCCATCCAGGGATACGGCAATCAGCCCCAGCATTTT
>TRBV20-1|TRBJ1-6|few|TRBD1
CSATRQGKNSPLHF
TGCAGTGCTACTCGACAGGGCAAAAATTCACCCCTCCACTTT
>TRBV5-1|TRBJ2-1|medium-sized|.
CASSLGGYNEQFF
TGTGCCAGCAGCTTAGGGGGTTACAATGAGCAGTTCTTC
>TRBV20-1|TRBJ2-3|many|.
CSAAGLRTDTQYF
TGCAGTGCTGCGGGACTCCGCACAGATACGCAGTATTTT
>TRBV5-1|TRBJ1-1|many|TRBD1
CASSLSGGGTEAFF
TGCGCCAGCAGCTTATCAGGGGGCGGGACTGAAGCTTTCTTT
>TRBV10-3|TRBJ2-7|many|TRBD1
CAIRGTEGEQYF
TGTGCCATCAGGGGGACAGAGGGCGAGCAGTACTTC
>TRBV7-2|TRBJ2-5|.|TRBD2
CASSKSGVIGETQYF
TGTGCCAGCAGCAAGAGCGGGGTAATTGGAGAGACCCAGTACTTC
>TRBV5-1|TRBJ1-2|medium-sized|TRBD1
CASSSTGDGYGYTF
TGCGCCAGCAGCTCTACAGGGGATGGGTATGGCTACACCTTC
>TRBV5-1|TRBJ2-7|many|.
CASSLDRGAVYEQYF
TGCGCCAGCAGCTTGGATCGGGGGGCCGTATACGAGCAGTACTTC
>TRBV29-1|TRBJ2-5|many|.
CSVHSGTPSETQYF
TGCAGCGTCCACTCCGGGACCCCCTCGGAGACCCAGTACTTC
>TRBV29-1|TRBJ1-2|few|.
CSTSSGWGSDYGYTF
TGCAGCACTAGTTCCGGTTGGGGGTCGGACTATGGCTACACCTTC
>TRBV10-3|TRBJ2-7|many|TRBD1
CAISFGTGNYEQYF
TGTGCCATCAGTTTCGGGACAGGGAACTACGAGCAGTACTTC
>TRBV7-2|TRBJ1-1|many|.
CASSLVREAFF
TGTGCCAGCAGCTTAGTTCGGGAAGCTTTCTTT
>TRBV12-3/TRBV12-4|TRBJ1-2|many|.
CAVQGEGYTF
TGTGCCGTGCAGGGCGAAGGCTACACCTTC
>TRBV29-1|TRBJ2-1|many|.
CSVEVVLGEQFF
TGCAGCGTTGAAGTTGTCTTGGGGGAGCAGTTCTTC
>TRBV7-8|TRBJ1-5|many|TRBD1
CASSFYRDSNQPQHF
TGTGCCAGCAGCTTTTACCGGGACAGTAATCAGCCCCAGCATTTT
>TRBV7-2|TRBJ2-1|many|.
CASSGALQFF
TGTGCCAGCAGCGGGGCCCTGCAGTTCTTC
>TRBV20-1|TRBJ2-4|many|.
CSANTPSLAKNIQYF
TGCAGTGCTAATACCCCAAGCCTAGCCAAAAACATTCAGTACTTC
>TRBV21-1|TRBJ2-1|many|.
CASRPGHGNNEQFF
TGTGCCAGCAGGCCGGGACACGGTAACAATGAGCAGTTCTTC
>TRBV2|TRBJ1-1|many|TRBD1
CASGEDRGPGETFF
TGTGCCAGCGGGGAGGACAGGGGGCCGGGCGAAACTTTCTTT
>TRBV20-1|TRBJ2-3|many|.
CSAKRPDTQYF
TGCAGTGCCAAGCGTCCAGATACGCAGTATTTT
>TRBV28|TRBJ1-4|many|.
CASLSRINEKLFF
TGTGCCAGTCTCAGCAGGATAAATGAAAAACTGTTTTTT
>TRBV3-1|TRBJ2-7|many|.
CASSLGQGGFTF
TGTGCCAGCAGCCTGGGACAAGGCGGCTTCACCTTC
>TRBV2|TRBJ1-1|many|TRBD1
CASSQDRGNTEAFF
TGTGCCAGCAGCCAGGACAGGGGAAACACTGAAGCTTTCTTT
>TRBV3-1|TRBJ2-7|many|.
CASSQGGIEQYF
TGTGCCAGCAGCCAGGGGGGAATCGAGCAGTACTTC
>TRBV5-1|TRBJ2-7|many|.
CASSPSGGQGNYEQYF
TGCGCCAGCAGCCCTTCAGGAGGGCAGGGGAACTACGAGCAGTACTTC
>TRBV20-1|TRBJ2-5|medium-sized|.
CSASWLETQYF
TGCAGTGCTAGTTGGCTAGAGACCCAGTACTTC
>TRBV3-1|TRBJ2-4|many|.
CASSLEGAKNIQYF
TGTGCCAGCAGCCTCGAGGGAGCCAAAAACATTCAGTACTTC
>TRBV12-3/TRBV12-4|TRBJ1-1|many|.
CASSLNVMMNTEAFF
TGTGCCAGCAGTTTAAACGTTATGATGAACACTGAAGCTTTCTTT
>TRBV7-7|TRBJ2-1|many|TRBD2
CASRAGPGGNNEQFF
TGTGCTAGCAGAGCCGGACCGGGAGGGAACAATGAGCAGTTCTTC
>TRBV14|TRBJ1-5|many|.
CASSQGVRQPQHF
TGTGCCAGCAGCCAGGGAGTGCGTCAGCCCCAGCATTTT
>TRBV20-1|TRBJ2-5|many|.
CSARNPAGHQETQYF
TGCAGTGCTAGAAACCCAGCGGGCCACCAAGAGACCCAGTACTTC
>TRBV6-2/TRBV6-3|TRBJ2-7|many|TRBD2
CASRKSGGRTYAQYF
TGTGCCAGCAGAAAAAGCGGGGGGAGGACCTACGCGCAGTACTTC
>TRBV5-1|TRBJ1-2|many|.
CASSLVDPNGYTF
TGCGCCAGCAGCTTGGTTGATCCCAATGGCTACACCTTC
>TRBV6-2/TRBV6-3|TRBJ2-1|many|.
CASSGPSNEQFF
TGTGCCAGCAGTGGACCTAGCAATGAGCAGTTCTTC
>TRBV20-1|TRBJ2-3|many|TRBD2
CSAISSGGPASTDTQYF
TGCAGTGCCATCTCTAGCGGGGGGCCGGCTAGCACAGATACGCAGTATTTT
>TRBV28|TRBJ1-1|many|.
CASRAVGTEAFF
TGTGCCAGCAGAGCCGTGGGGACTGAAGCTTTCTTT
>TRBV15|TRBJ2-2|many|.
CATSTPGGYYTGELFF
TGTGCCACCAGCACTCCCGGGGGTTACTACACCGGGGAGCTGTTTTTT
>TRBV4-1|TRBJ2-5|few|.
CASSPEGQETQYF
TGCGCCAGCAGCCCCGAGGGACAAGAGACCCAGTACTTC
>TRBV5-1|TRBJ2-7|many|TRBD1
CASSPGQGDEQYF
TGCGCCAGCAGCCCGGGACAGGGGGACGAGCAGTACTTC
>TRBV28|TRBJ2-2|many|.
CASSERTVDTGELFF
TGTGCCAGCAGTGAACGGACAGTAGACACCGGGGAGCTGTTTTTT
>TRBV6-1|TRBJ2-7|many|TRBD1
CASSRETGQGDEQYF
TGTGCCAGCAGTAGAGAGACGGGACAGGGTGACGAGCAGTACTTC
>TRBV7-3|TRBJ2-1|many|TRBD1
CASSPGQVSNEQFF
TGTGCCAGCAGCCCCGGACAGGTTTCCAATGAGCAGTTCTTC
>TRBV18|TRBJ1-5|many|TRBD1
CASSNGQGNQPQHF
TGTGCCAGCTCAAATGGACAGGGGAATCAGCCCCAGCATTTT
>TRBV10-3|TRBJ2-7|many|.
CAIRSTEYTYEQYF
TGTGCCATCAGATCGACAGAATACACCTACGAGCAGTACTTC